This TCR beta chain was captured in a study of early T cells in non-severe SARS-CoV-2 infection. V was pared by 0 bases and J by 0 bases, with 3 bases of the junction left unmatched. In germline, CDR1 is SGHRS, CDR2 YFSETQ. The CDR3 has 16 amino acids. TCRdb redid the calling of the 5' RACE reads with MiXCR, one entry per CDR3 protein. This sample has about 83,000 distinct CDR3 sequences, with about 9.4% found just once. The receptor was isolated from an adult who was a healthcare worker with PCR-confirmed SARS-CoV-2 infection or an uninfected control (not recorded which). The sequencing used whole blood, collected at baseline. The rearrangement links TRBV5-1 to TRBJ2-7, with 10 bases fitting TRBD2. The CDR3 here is CASSLETSGLSYEQYF. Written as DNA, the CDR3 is TGCGCCAGCAGCTTGGAGACTAGCGGGCTCTCCTACGAGCAGTACTTC.